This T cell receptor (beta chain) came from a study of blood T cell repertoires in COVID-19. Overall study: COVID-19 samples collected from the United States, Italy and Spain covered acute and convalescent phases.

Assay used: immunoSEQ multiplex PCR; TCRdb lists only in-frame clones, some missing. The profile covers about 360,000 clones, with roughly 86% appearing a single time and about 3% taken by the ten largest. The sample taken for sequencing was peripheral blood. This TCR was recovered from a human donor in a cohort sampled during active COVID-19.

For the CDR3, the DNA is TGTGCCAGCAGCCCGACTAGAAACCTGCATGAGCAGTTCTTC. Its translation is CASSPTRNLHEQFF. The chain links TRBV14 to TRBJ2-1; D perhaps matches TRBD2 (6 bases). The CDR3 is made up of 14 amino acids. Per the germline V gene, CDR1 is SGHDN and CDR2 is FVKESK. V lost 4 bases and J 8 bases, leaving 15 bases between the germline ends.